The present entry profiles one T cell receptor beta chain with its context. Its antigen is currently unknown. The source of the sample is a study of regulatory T cells in long-lasting Graves disease. Study outcomes and limitations: The TCR repertoire of persistent Graves' patients was less diverse than that of newly diagnosed ones.

In building TCR beta libraries, iRepertoire HTBI primers were used together with Arm-PCR of CDR3 regions. TCRdb redid the calling of the multiplex PCR reads with MiXCR, one entry per CDR3 protein. The repertoire holds some 440,000 distinct CDR3 sequences, about a fifth seen once, with 7% to 9.5% in the top ten. Regarding time point: persistent/refractory GD, antithyroid drugs over 5 years with positive TRAb. The TCR library used RNA extracted from PBMCs. The collection involved drawing nine milliliters of peripheral blood into EDTA tubes. This specimen was peripheral blood mononuclear cells (PBMCs), taken when the disease was refractory, from a patient treated with antithyroid drugs. The clonotype was recovered from a female donor with Graves disease.

CDR3 residues: CASRKEIVSDTQYF. As DNA, the CDR3 is TGTGCCAGCAGGAAAGAAATAGTCTCAGATACGCAGTATTTT. The V gene is TRBV28, the J gene TRBJ2-3; D remains unclear. The CDR3 extends over 14 amino acids. From germline, CDR1 is MDHEN and CDR2 SYDVKM. V lost 6 bases and J lost 4, with 14 bases in between.